The T cell receptor (beta chain) described here comes from a study of T cell responses to AZD1222 COVID-19 vaccine. Study outcomes and limitations: The CD4 TCRs associated with vaccination extended across spike and predominated at 160-218 and 743-854. Epitopes outside B.1.351 and B.1.1.7 mutated regions reportedly drew nearly half of spike TCRs.

Worth noting for this clone: Its antigen is currently unknown.

V was cut by 6 bases and J by 1 base, with 7 bases left in between. This CDR3 comprises 13 residues. Generated by immunoSEQ multiplex PCR, the TCRdb table keeps only in-frame clones and is missing some. This sample has 150,000 to 200,000 clones, with around 95% found just once. This chain joins TRBV12-3 or TRBV12-4 and TRBJ1-5; D is possibly TRBD1 (5 bases). The sequence was obtained from an adult in good health. This specimen consisted of peripheral blood, obtained on day 0 of AZD1222 vaccination. CDR3 in DNA: TGTGCCAGCAGCCGGGACAGCAATCAGCCCCAGCATTTT. Translation: CASSRDSNQPQHF.